The 10 T cell receptor beta chains in this list originate from one sample, sequenced in a study of cytomegalovirus exposure and HLA in healthy donors. PCR involved 60 Vbeta and 13 Jbeta primers. The data were produced by immunoSEQ multiplex PCR, yet TCRdb's version contains in-frame clones alone and is incomplete. Its table records around 190,000 clones. Sequenced: PBMCs. All receptors derive from a woman under 40 in good health and CMV-seropositive.

The genes are TRBV27 and TRBJ2-6, with D possibly matching TRBD2 (6 bases). Germline lookup yields CDR1 MNHEY and CDR2 SMNVEV (reference sequence). V was clipped by 8 bases and J by 1 base, with 6 bases between them. The CDR3 length is 13 residues. The CDR3 bases are TGTGCCAGCGGGGGGTCTGGGGCCAACGTCCTGACTTTC. Amino acids: CASGGSGANVLTF.

The gene calls are TRBV7-2 and TRBJ2-2; D may be TRBD1 (6 bases). Germline-derived CDR1 and CDR2 are SGHTA and FQGNSA. V was shortened by 4 bases and J by 4 bases, with 16 bases between the two germline ends. This CDR3 spans 16 amino acids. CDR3 protein: CASSSHRRGVTGELFF. CDR3 sequence (DNA): TGTGCCAGCAGCTCCCATCGCAGGGGAGTCACCGGGGAGCTGTTTTTT.

The chain couples TRBV7-9 to TRBJ1-5; maybe TRBD1 (6 bases). The CDR3 consists of 17 residues. Trimming left V 0 bases short and J 4 bases short, with 16 bases between. Germline CDR1 is SEHNR and CDR2 is FQNEAQ (reference sequence). The CDR3 is CASSLARSGDGNQPQHF. As DNA, the CDR3 is TGTGCCAGCAGCTTAGCACGTTCAGGGGATGGAAATCAGCCCCAGCATTTT.

This rearrangement joins TRBV6-1 to TRBJ1-3, with no clear D. The CDR3 contains 14 residues. Germline CDR1 and CDR2: MNHNS and SASEGT. Trimming stripped 3 bases from V and 0 bases from J, with 6 bases between. The CDR3 DNA is TGTGCCAGCAGTGACAGAAGCTCTGGAAACACCATATATTTT. This codes for CASSDRSSGNTIYF.

The rearrangement joins TRBV9 to TRBJ1-2; D is unresolved. CDR1 is SGDLS and CDR2 is YYNGEE in the germline V gene. Trimming removed 3 bases at V and 0 bases at J, with 9 bases between. The CDR3 loop spans 14 amino acids. DNA of the CDR3: TGTGCCAGCAGCGACGGAGCCGCTAACTATGGCTACACCTTC. Residues: CASSDGAANYGYTF.

The chain joins TRBV2 to TRBJ2-7, with 7 nucleotides matching TRBD2. Germline loops: CDR1 SNHLY, CDR2 FYNNEI. CDR3 length equals 16 residues. Trimming cost V 2 bases and J 3 bases; bases outside gene matches: 10. The CDR3 spells CASSERRAGAGYEQYF. Here the CDR3 DNA reads TGTGCCAGCAGTGAAAGGCGGGCGGGAGCGGGCTACGAGCAGTACTTC.

The V and J genes are TRBV6-5 and TRBJ1-4, with 7 bases that match TRBD1. Germline V gene lookup returns CDR1 MNHEY and CDR2 SVGAGI. The CDR3 is 14 amino acids. J gave up 5 bases and V 4 bases, and 4 bases lay outside the gene matches. The CDR3 here is CASSSQGRNEKLFF. DNA of the CDR3: TGTGCCAGCAGTTCACAGGGGAGGAATGAAAAACTGTTTTTT.

The chain links TRBV6-5 to TRBJ2-7, with TRBD2 identical over 14 bases. With 6 bases clipped from V and 2 bases from J, the junction kept 0 bases outside the gene matches. Germline V gene sequence: CDR1 MNHEY, CDR2 SVGAGI. The CDR3 contains 14 residues. The CDR3 loop is CASRTSGGAYEQYF. DNA of the CDR3: TGTGCCAGCAGGACTAGCGGGGGGGCCTACGAGCAGTACTTC.

The V call is TRBV7-9, the J call TRBJ1-2, with D possibly TRBD1 on 6 matching bases. The CDR3 is made up of 14 amino acids. Trimming removed 1 base at V and 8 bases at J, with 14 bases between. Germline V lookup: CDR1 SEHNR, CDR2 FQNEAQ (reference sequence). The CDR3 DNA reads as TGTGCCAGCAGCTTAGTGGAACAGGGTAAAGGCTACACCTTC. Translation gives CASSLVEQGKGYTF.

This sequence joins TRBV4-1 and TRBJ2-1, with unresolved D. This CDR3 region has 15 residues. V gave up 4 bases and J gave up 4 bases, with 14 bases separating them. Germline V gene lookup returns CDR1 MGHRA and CDR2 YSYEKL. CDR3 loop: CASSLLDGEYNEQFF. The CDR3 region has the DNA TGCGCCAGCAGCCTGCTAGACGGAGAGTACAATGAGCAGTTCTTC.